This T cell receptor beta chain was captured by sequencing in a study of cytomegalovirus exposure and HLA in healthy donors. Study details: Approximately 180 million T cells yielded roughly 120 million unique TCR beta sequences, as an earlier analysis found.

Worth noting for this clone: The antigen is not known.

Germline CDR1 and CDR2: MNHEY and SMNVEV (reference sequence). This CDR3 is built from 15 residues. V lost 6 bases and J lost 3, with 18 bases in between. It was healthy bone marrow donors who served as donors. Although they were nominally healthy when sampled, donors likely had unrecorded immune exposures. The study's findings and limits: Most CMV-associated TCR beta chains appeared HLA-restricted in a later analysis.

Primers for the PCR totalled 60 Vbeta and 13 Jbeta. The protocol was immunoSEQ multiplex PCR, while the TCRdb copy is restricted to in-frame clones and leaves out a portion. The sample contains 150,000 to 250,000 clones, roughly 78% of which appear only once. The sequence was obtained from a woman in her 30s in good health and CMV-seropositive. Sequencing was performed on PBMCs. J is TRBJ2-7 and V is TRBV27; tentatively, D is TRBD2 (5 bases). The CDR3 nucleotides read TGTGCCAGCAGATCCAGTTCGAGCGGCAACTACGAGCAGTACTTC. Translation: CASRSSSSGNYEQYF.